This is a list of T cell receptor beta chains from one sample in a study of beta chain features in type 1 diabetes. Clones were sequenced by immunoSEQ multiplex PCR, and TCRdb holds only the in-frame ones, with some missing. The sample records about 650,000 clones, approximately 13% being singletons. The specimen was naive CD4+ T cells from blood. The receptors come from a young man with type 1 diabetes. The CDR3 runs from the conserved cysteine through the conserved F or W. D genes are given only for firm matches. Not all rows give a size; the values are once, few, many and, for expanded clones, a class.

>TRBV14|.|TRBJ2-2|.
CASSQGTINTGELFF
TGTGCCAGCAGCCAAGGGACAATTAACACCGGGGAGCTGTTTTTT
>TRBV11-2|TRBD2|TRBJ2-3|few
CASSMGTRDTQYF
TGTGCCAGCAGCATGGGGACTAGAGATACGCAGTATTTT
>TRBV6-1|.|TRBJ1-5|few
CASMPGQSNQPQHF
TGTGCCAGCATGCCCGGACAGAGCAATCAGCCCCAGCATTTT
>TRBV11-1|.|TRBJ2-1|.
CASSLAFLANEQFF
TGTGCCAGCAGCTTAGCGTTCCTCGCGAATGAGCAGTTCTTC
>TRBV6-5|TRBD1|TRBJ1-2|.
CASSFSGGLGYGYTF
TGTGCCAGCAGTTTTTCAGGGGGCCTTGGCTATGGCTACACCTTC
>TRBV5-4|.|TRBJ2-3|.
CASSSATGSTDTQYF
TGTGCCAGCAGCTCCGCGACAGGTAGCACAGATACGCAGTATTTT
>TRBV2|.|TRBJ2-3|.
CASRDTQYF
TGTGCCAGCAGAGATACGCAGTATTTT
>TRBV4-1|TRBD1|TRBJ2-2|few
CASSQTGTGVYTGELFF
TGCGCCAGCAGCCAGACCGGGACAGGAGTTTATACCGGGGAGCTGTTTTTT
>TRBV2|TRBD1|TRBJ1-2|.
CASSRTGSGYTF
TGTGCCAGCAGTCGGACAGGGTCCGGCTACACCTTC
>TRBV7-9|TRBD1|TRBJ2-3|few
CASSLQGAPDTQYF
TGTGCCAGCAGCTTACAGGGGGCCCCAGATACGCAGTATTTT
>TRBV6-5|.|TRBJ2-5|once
CASSSPATQYF
TGTGCCAGCAGCTCCCCAGCGACCCAGTACTTC
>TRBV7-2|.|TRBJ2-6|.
CASSSSWAGANVLTF
TGTGCCAGCAGCTCGAGCTGGGCCGGGGCCAACGTCCTGACTTTC
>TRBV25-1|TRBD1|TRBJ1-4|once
CASSKQGAYEKLFF
TGTGCCAGCAGTAAACAGGGGGCTTATGAAAAACTGTTTTTT
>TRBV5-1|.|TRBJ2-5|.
CASSADQETQYF
TGCGCCAGCAGCGCCGATCAAGAGACCCAGTACTTC
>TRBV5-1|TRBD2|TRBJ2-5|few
CASSLGRGGPQETQYF
TGCGCCAGCAGCTTGGGACGGGGGGGCCCCCAAGAGACCCAGTACTTC
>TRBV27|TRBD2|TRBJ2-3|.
CASSSLTSGGTDTQYF
TGTGCCAGCAGTTCTTTGACTAGCGGAGGCACAGATACGCAGTATTTT
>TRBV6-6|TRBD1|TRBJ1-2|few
CASSYGTGGGGYTF
TGTGCCAGCAGTTATGGGACAGGGGGCGGAGGCTACACCTTC
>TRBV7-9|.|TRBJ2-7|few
CASSFRSSYEQYF
TGTGCCAGCAGCTTCCGTTCCTCCTACGAGCAGTACTTC
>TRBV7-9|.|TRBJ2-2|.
CASSALKGGGELFF
TGTGCCAGCAGCGCACTCAAGGGTGGCGGGGAGCTGTTTTTT
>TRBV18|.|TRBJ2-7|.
CASSPYNNYEQYF
TGTGCCAGCTCACCATACAATAACTACGAGCAGTACTTC
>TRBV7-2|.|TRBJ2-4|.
CASSLVTYPKNIQYF
TGTGCCAGCAGCTTAGTGACCTACCCCAAAAACATTCAGTACTTC
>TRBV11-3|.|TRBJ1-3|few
CASSLDGALTSGNTIYF
TGTGCCAGCAGCTTAGATGGGGCCTTAACTTCTGGAAACACCATATATTTT
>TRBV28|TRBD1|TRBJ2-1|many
CASSLSSDRVGEQFF
TGTGCCAGCAGTTTATCCTCCGACAGGGTGGGTGAGCAGTTCTTC
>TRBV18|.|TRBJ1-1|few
CASSPRESEAFF
TGTGCCAGCTCACCCCGTGAGTCTGAAGCTTTCTTT
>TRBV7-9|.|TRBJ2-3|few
CASSPGVSYDTQYF
TGTGCCAGCTCCCCAGGGGTTTCGTACGATACGCAGTATTTT
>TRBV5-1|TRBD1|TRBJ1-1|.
CASSFGTGSTEAFF
TGCGCCAGCAGCTTCGGGACAGGGTCAACTGAAGCTTTCTTT
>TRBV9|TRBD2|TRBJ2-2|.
CASSVDPSGGTGELFF
TGTGCCAGCAGCGTAGATCCTAGCGGGGGCACCGGGGAGCTGTTTTTT
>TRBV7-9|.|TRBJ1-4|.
CASSLGAGAEKLFF
TGTGCCAGCAGCTTGGGGGCGGGCGCCGAAAAACTGTTTTTT
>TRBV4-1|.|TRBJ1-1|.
CASSQVPGLVDTEAFF
TGCGCCAGCAGCCAAGTCCCGGGACTCGTAGACACTGAAGCTTTCTTT
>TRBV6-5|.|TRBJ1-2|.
CASSPGVGYTF
TGTGCCAGCAGTCCCGGAGTCGGCTACACCTTC
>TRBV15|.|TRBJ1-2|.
CATSPEPRARGNLRGYTF
TGTGCCACCAGCCCCGAGCCCCGCGCCCGGGGGAATTTAAGGGGCTACACCTTC
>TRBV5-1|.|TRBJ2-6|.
CASSLGPRQVGSGANVLTF
TGCGCCAGCAGCTTGGGCCCTCGACAGGTTGGGTCTGGGGCCAACGTCCTGACTTTC
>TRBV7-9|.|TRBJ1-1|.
CASSLDGREAFF
TGTGCCAGCAGCTTGGACGGTAGAGAAGCTTTCTTT
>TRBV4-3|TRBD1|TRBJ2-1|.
CASSQTEGDRGYNEQFF
TGCGCCAGCAGCCAAACCGAGGGAGACAGGGGCTACAATGAGCAGTTCTTC
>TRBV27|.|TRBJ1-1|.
CASSQRVNTEAFF
TGTGCCAGCAGCCAGCGGGTGAACACTGAAGCTTTCTTT
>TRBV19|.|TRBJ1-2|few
CATRDIGYTF
TGTGCCACACGGGACATCGGCTACACCTTC
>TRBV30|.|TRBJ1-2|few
CAWSAGSGAGGYTF
TGTGCCTGGAGTGCCGGGAGCGGGGCTGGAGGCTACACCTTC
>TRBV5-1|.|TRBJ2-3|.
CASSSGGREDTQYF
TGCGCCAGCAGCTCCGGGGGGCGGGAAGATACGCAGTATTTT
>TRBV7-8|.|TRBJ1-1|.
CASSLGFGGSTEAFF
TGTGCCAGCAGCTTAGGATTTGGGGGGAGCACTGAAGCTTTCTTT
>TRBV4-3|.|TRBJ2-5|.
CASSQDRGPPQETQYF
TGCGCCAGCAGCCAAGATCGCGGCCCCCCCCAAGAGACCCAGTACTTC
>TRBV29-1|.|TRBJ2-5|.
CSVEDPREGRETQYF
TGCAGCGTTGAAGATCCAAGAGAGGGAAGAGAGACCCAGTACTTC
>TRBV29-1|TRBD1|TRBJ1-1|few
CSVDGTGPIFSMNTEAFF
TGCAGCGTTGATGGGACAGGGCCTATTTTCTCAATGAACACTGAAGCTTTCTTT
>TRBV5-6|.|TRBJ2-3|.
CASSSTLLNRGDTQYF
TGTGCCAGCAGCTCTACTCTCCTCAATAGAGGAGATACGCAGTATTTT
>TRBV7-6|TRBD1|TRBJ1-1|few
CASSLSGTDTEAFF
TGTGCCAGCAGCTTATCTGGGACAGACACTGAAGCTTTCTTT
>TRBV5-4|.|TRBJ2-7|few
CASSLLRGAIYEQYF
TGTGCCAGCAGCTTGCTTCGGGGGGCCATCTACGAGCAGTACTTC
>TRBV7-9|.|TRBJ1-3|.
CASSKDTRSGNTIYF
TGTGCCAGCAGCAAGGACACACGCTCTGGAAACACCATATATTTT
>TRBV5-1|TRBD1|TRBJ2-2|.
CASSSPGQGANTGELFF
TGCGCCAGCAGCTCCCCGGGACAGGGGGCGAACACCGGGGAGCTGTTTTTT
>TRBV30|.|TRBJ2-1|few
CAWSPGDYNEQFF
TGTGCCTGGAGCCCGGGGGACTACAATGAGCAGTTCTTC
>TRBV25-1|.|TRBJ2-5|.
CASSDRKRETQYF
TGTGCCAGCAGTGACCGTAAGCGGGAGACCCAGTACTTC
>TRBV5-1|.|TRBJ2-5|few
CASSLLSETQYF
TGCGCCAGCAGCTTGCTCAGTGAGACCCAGTACTTC
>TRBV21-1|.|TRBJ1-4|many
CASSMGRDEKLFF
TGTGCCAGCAGCATGGGAAGGGATGAAAAACTGTTTTTT
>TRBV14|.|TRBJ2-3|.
CASSDPTKGGTDTQYF
TGTGCCAGCAGCGATCCCACCAAGGGGGGGACAGATACGCAGTATTTT
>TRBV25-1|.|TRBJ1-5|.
CASRGTTNQPQHF
TGTGCCTCTCGGGGGACGACGAATCAGCCCCAGCATTTT
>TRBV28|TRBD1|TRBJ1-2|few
CASSPGIHGTVIYGYTF
TGTGCCAGCAGTCCGGGGATACACGGGACAGTGATCTATGGCTACACCTTC
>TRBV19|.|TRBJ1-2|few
CASSLTQGQGLRYTF
TGTGCCAGTAGTCTTACCCAGGGGCAGGGATTGCGCTACACCTTC
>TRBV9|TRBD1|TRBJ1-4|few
CASTYGQDTTNEKLFF
TGTGCCAGCACCTACGGACAGGATACAACTAATGAAAAACTGTTTTTT
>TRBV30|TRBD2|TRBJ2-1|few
CAWSQRGLAGVGEQFF
TGTGCCTGGAGTCAGCGGGGACTAGCGGGGGTGGGTGAGCAGTTCTTC
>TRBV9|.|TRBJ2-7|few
CASSLGADPGEQYF
TGTGCCAGCAGCCTGGGGGCAGACCCCGGGGAGCAGTACTTC
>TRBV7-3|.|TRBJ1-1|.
CASSFGGANTEAFF
TGTGCCAGCAGCTTCGGTGGAGCGAACACTGAAGCTTTCTTT